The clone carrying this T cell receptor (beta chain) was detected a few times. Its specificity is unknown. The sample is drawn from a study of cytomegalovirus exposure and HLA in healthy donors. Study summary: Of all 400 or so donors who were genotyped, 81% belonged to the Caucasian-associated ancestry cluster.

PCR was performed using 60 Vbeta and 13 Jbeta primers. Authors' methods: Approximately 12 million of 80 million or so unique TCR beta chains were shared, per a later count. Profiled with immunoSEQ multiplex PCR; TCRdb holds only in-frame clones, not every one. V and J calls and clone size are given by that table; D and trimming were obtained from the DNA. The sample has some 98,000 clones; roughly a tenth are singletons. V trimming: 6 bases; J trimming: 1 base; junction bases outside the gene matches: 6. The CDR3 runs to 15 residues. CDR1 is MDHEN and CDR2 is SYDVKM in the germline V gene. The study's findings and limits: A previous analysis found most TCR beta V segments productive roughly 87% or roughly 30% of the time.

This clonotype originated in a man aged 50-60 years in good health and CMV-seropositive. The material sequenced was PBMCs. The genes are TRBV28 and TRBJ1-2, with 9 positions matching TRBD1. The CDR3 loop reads CASREDRGDNYGYTF. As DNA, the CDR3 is TGTGCCAGCAGAGAGGACAGGGGCGATAACTATGGCTACACCTTC.